These 5 T cell receptor beta chains came from one sample sequenced in a study of T cell changes during pregnancy in multiple sclerosis. Profiling relied on immunoSEQ multiplex PCR, and the TCRdb table lists in-frame clones only, not all of them. The data contain fewer than 85,000 clones, 92% of them singletons. Sequencing used peripheral blood, obtained before pregnancy. These receptors were collected from a female donor with multiple sclerosis, enrolled in a pregnancy study.

This sequence joins TRBV6-5 and TRBJ2-7, with 8 bases matching TRBD2. Germline V gene data show CDR1 as MNHEY and CDR2 as SVGAGI. This CDR3 region has 15 residues. Trimming took 0 bases from V and 7 from J; bases not matched to a gene: 8. The chain's CDR3 is CASSYSLAGLGEQYF. The CDR3 region has the DNA TGTGCCAGCAGTTACTCATTAGCGGGACTGGGAGAGCAGTACTTC.

The chain joins TRBV30 to TRBJ2-5; D gene uncertain. Gene TRBJ2-7 matches the end of the DNA better, so the J call may be wrong. Germline assignment: CDR1 GTSNPN and CDR2 SVGIG (reference sequence). This CDR3 contains 11 residues. In nucleotides, the CDR3 is TGTGCCTGGAAAATCTCCTACGAGCAGTACTTC. As protein: CAWKISYEQYF.

V is TRBV7-9 and J is TRBJ1-1; D is undetermined. Trimming removed 8 bases from V and 1 base from J, with 11 bases in between. The CDR3 extends over 13 amino acids. CDR1 and CDR2 from the germline V gene are SEHNR and FQNEAQ (reference sequence). In DNA, the CDR3 is TGTGCCAGCGCATTAGTAGAGAACACTGAAGCTTTCTTT. Translating it yields CASALVENTEAFF.

The chain recombines TRBV18 with TRBJ2-3, with D tentatively TRBD1 (5 bases). The CDR3 runs to 14 residues. Germline lookup yields CDR1 KGHSH and CDR2 LQKENI. The V end was cut by 2 bases, the J end by 1 base, with 7 bases between. The chain's CDR3 is CASSPRGGTDTQYF. CDR3 nucleotides: TGTGCCAGCTCACCAAGGGGTGGCACAGATACGCAGTATTTT.

This chain links TRBV5-1 with TRBJ2-3; 13 bases are a match to TRBD2. The CDR3 covers 16 residues. Germline CDR1 SGHRS, CDR2 YFSETQ. The V segment lost 3 bases and the J segment 0 bases; nucleotides outside the gene matches: 1. The CDR3 DNA follows: TGCGCCAGCAGCTGGGGACTAGCGGGAAGCACAGATACGCAGTATTTT. This translates into CASSWGLAGSTDTQYF. The full variable domain, its missing parts supplied by reference TRBV5-1 and TRBJ2-3, is KAGVTQTPRYLIKTRGQQVTLSCSPISGHRSVSWYQQTPGQGLQFLFEYFSETQRNKGNFPGRFSGRQFSNSRSEMNVSTLELGDSALYLCASSWGLAGSTDTQYFGPGTRLTVL.